This TCR beta chain was sequenced in a study of blood T cell repertoires in COVID-19. CDR3 length: 15 amino acids. Germline lookup yields CDR1 SEHNR and CDR2 FQNEAQ (reference sequence). Unmatched junction bases numbered 8, after V lost 3 bases and J lost 10 bases. Produced via immunoSEQ multiplex PCR; TCRdb's table is partial and in-frame only. Of 200,000 to 250,000 clones listed, 75% to 90% were seen once; the top ten hold 3% to 4%. The specimen sequenced was PBMCs or T cells enriched from blood (not recorded which). V is TRBV7-9 and J is TRBJ1-6, with 8 bases matching TRBD1. This sequence originates from a woman aged 30 to 39 who had been exposed to COVID-19. The CDR3 nucleotides are TGTGCCAGCAGCTTCGGACAGGGAAATTACTCACCCCTCCACTTT. Translating it yields CASSFGQGNYSPLHF.